The text below deals with one TCR beta chain. This sample is part of a study of blood T cell repertoires in COVID-19. Across the study: Sites across the United States, Italy and Spain contributed samples from acute and convalescent COVID-19. PBMCs, B-cell-depleted T cells, or T cells provided the cDNA or gDNA that made up the material.

In the authors' workflow: Scientists estimated how many nucleated cells there were by amplifying reference gene primers. Sequencing was performed with immunoSEQ multiplex PCR; in TCRdb, only in-frame clones are kept and a portion is missing. Clone size and the V and J calls come from that table; the DNA yielded D and trimming. The data show approximately 50,000 clones, about 82% seen once. Germline values: CDR1 MNHEY, CDR2 SVGAGI. The V and J ends lost 6 bases and 6 bases, in that order; junction bases with no gene match: 6. This CDR3 has 13 residues. The chain employs TRBV6-5 and TRBJ1-1, with 8 nucleotides matching TRBD1. Input material: peripheral blood. This TCR was recovered from a human donor in a cohort sampled during active COVID-19. The CDR3: CASSYRQGSEAFF. In DNA, the CDR3 is TGTGCCAGCAGCTACAGACAGGGGTCTGAAGCTTTCTTT.